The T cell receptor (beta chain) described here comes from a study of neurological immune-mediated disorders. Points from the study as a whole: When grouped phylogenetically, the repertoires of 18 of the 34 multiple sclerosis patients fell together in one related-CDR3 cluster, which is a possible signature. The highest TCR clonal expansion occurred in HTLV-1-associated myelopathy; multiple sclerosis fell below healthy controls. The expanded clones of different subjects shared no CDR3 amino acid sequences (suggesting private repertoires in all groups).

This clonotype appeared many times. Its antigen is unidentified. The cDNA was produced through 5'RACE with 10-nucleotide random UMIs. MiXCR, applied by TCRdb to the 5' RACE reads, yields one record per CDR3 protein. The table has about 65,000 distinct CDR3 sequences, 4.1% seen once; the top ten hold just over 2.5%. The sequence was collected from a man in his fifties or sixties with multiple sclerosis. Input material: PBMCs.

The CDR3 spells CASSRERQGIQETQYF. The CDR3 region has the DNA TGTGCCAGCAGCCGCGAACGACAGGGGATACAAGAGACCCAGTACTTC. This rearrangement joins TRBV5-5 to TRBJ2-5, with 8 bases identical to TRBD1. CDR1 and CDR2 from the germline V gene are SGHKS and YYEKEE (reference sequence). J was trimmed by 2 bases and V by 4 bases; bases with no gene match: 10. The CDR3 sequence is 16 residues long.